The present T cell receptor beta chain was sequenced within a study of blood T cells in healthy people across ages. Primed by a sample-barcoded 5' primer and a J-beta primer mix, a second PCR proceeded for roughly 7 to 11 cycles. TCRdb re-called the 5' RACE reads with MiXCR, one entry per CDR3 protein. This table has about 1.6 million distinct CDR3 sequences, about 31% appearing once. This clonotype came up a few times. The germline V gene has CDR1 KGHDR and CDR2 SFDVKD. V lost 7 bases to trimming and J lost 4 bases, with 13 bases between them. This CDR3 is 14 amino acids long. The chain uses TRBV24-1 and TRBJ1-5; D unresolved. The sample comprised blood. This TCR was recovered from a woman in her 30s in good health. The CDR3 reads CATSADRINQPQHF. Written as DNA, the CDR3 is TGTGCCACCAGCGCTGACCGAATAAATCAGCCCCAGCATTTT.